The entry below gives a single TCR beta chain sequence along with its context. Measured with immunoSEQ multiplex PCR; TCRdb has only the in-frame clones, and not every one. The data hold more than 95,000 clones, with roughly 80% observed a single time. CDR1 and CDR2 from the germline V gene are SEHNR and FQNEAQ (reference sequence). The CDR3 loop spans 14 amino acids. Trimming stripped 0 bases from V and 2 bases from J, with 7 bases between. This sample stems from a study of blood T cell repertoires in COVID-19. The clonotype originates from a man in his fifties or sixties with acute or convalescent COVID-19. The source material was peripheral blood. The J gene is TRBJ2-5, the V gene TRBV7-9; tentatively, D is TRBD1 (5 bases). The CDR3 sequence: CASSLAHRQETQYF. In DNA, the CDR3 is TGTGCCAGCAGCTTAGCGCACAGGCAAGAGACCCAGTACTTC.